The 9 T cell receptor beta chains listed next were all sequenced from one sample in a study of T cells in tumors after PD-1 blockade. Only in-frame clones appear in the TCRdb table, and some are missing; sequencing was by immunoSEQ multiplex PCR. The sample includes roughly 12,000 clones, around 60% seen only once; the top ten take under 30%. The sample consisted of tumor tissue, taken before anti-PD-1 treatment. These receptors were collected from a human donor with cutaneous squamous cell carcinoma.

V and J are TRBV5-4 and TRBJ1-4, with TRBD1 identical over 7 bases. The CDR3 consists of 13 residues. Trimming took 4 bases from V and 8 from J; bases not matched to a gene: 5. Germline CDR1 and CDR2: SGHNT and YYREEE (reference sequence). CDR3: CASSQDRAEKLFF. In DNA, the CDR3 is TGTGCCAGCAGCCAAGACAGGGCCGAAAAACTGTTTTTT.

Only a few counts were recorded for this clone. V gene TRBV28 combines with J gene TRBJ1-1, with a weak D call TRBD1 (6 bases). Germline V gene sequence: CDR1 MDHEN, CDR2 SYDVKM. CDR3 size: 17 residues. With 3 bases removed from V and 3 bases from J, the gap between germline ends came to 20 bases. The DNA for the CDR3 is TGTGCCAGCAGTTTGGAGCCAGGGGTAATGGTGTACACTGAAGCTTTCTTT. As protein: CASSLEPGVMVYTEAFF.

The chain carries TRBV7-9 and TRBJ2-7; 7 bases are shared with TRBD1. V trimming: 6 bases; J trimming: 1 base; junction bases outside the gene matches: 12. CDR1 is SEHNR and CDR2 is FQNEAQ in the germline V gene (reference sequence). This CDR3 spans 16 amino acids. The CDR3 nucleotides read TGTGCCAGCAGAGGGTTCAGCGAGACAGGGTCCTACGAGCAGTACTTC. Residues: CASRGFSETGSYEQYF.

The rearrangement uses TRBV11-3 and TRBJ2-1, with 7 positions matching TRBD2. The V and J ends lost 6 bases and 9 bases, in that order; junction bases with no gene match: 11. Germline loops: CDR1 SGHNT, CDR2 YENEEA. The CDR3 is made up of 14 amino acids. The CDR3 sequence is CASSHTGGSGEQFF. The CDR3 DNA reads TGTGCCAGCAGTCATACCGGGGGGTCAGGTGAGCAGTTCTTC.

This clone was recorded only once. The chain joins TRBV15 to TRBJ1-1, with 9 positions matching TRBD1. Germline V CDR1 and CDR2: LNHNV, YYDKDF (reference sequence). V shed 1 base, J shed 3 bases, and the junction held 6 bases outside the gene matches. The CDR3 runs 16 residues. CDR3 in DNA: TGTGCCACCAGCAGAGGAGGTAACAGGGGGCACACTGAAGCTTTCTTT. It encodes CATSRGGNRGHTEAFF.

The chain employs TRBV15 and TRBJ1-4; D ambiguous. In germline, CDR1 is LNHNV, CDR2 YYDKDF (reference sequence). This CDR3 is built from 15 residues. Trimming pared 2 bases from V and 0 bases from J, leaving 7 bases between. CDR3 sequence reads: CATSRTVATNEKLFF. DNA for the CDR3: TGTGCCACCAGCAGAACGGTTGCAACTAATGAAAAACTGTTTTTT.

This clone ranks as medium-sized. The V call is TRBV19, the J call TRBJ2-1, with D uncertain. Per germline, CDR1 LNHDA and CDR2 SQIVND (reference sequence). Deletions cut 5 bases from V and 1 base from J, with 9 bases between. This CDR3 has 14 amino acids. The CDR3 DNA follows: TGTGCCAGTAGTTCCCTGGGTTCCTACAATGAGCAGTTCTTC. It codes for CASSSLGSYNEQFF.

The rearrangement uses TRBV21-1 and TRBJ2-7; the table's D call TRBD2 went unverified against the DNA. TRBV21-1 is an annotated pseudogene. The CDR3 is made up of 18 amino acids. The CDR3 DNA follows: TGTGCCAGCAGCAAGCACCCCGACTATCCCCACCCCTCCTACGAGCAGTACTTC. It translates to CASSKHPDYPHPSYEQYF.

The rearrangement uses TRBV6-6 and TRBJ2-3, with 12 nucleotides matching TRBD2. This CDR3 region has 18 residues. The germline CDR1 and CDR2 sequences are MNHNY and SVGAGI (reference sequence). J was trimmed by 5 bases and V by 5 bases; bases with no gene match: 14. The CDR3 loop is CASSPLGLAGGPQDTQYF. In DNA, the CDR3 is TGTGCCAGCAGTCCACTCGGCCTAGCGGGAGGGCCTCAAGATACGCAGTATTTT.